These T cell receptor beta chains were read from a single sample in a study of blood T cell repertoires in COVID-19. The assay was immunoSEQ multiplex PCR, and TCRdb's table has in-frame clones only and misses some. The repertoire holds some 100,000 clones, with 92% as singletons. The sample consisted of peripheral blood. The receptors derive from a man aged 45 to 65 with active COVID-19. CDR3s include the opening cysteine and the closing phenylalanine or tryptophan. A D gene is named only where the DNA matches it firmly.

D	V	J	CDR3	DNA
TRBD1	TRBV19	TRBJ1-5	CASTSTRGLSNQPQHF	TGTGCCAGTACCTCGACGAGGGGGCTTAGCAATCAGCCCCAGCATTTT
.	TRBV5-6	TRBJ2-3	CASSLVGGMADTQYF	TGTGCCAGCAGCTTGGTTGGCGGGATGGCAGATACGCAGTATTTT
.	TRBV7-3	TRBJ2-7	CASSLLPGLDEQYF	TGTGCCAGCAGCTTGCTTCCAGGGTTAGACGAGCAGTACTTC
.	TRBV28	TRBJ1-2	CASSFSAGYGYTF	TGTGCCAGCAGTTTTTCGGCAGGCTATGGCTACACCTTC
TRBD1	TRBV27	TRBJ1-2	CASSQQGAGYTF	TGTGCCAGCAGCCAACAGGGGGCGGGCTACACCTTC
TRBD1	TRBV18	TRBJ2-5	CASSLGQGETQYF	TGTGCCAGCTCGCTAGGACAGGGAGAGACCCAGTACTTC
.	TRBV10-1	TRBJ2-7	CASSEGGKDEQYF	TGCGCCAGCAGTGAGGGCGGCAAAGACGAGCAGTACTTC
.	TRBV7-9	TRBJ1-1	CASSSYTGLNTEAFF	TGTGCCAGCAGCTCCTACACAGGACTGAACACTGAAGCTTTCTTT
TRBD2	TRBV7-3	TRBJ2-3	CASSPRLAGLDTQYF	TGTGCCAGCAGCCCAAGACTAGCGGGCCTAGATACGCAGTATTTT
TRBD2	TRBV7-6	TRBJ2-7	CASSYGTSGSYEQYF	TGTGCCAGCAGCTACGGGACTAGCGGGAGCTACGAGCAGTACTTC